This T cell receptor beta chain was profiled in a study of cytomegalovirus exposure and HLA in healthy donors. The wider study: An earlier analysis identified 110 million or so unique TCR beta sequences in about 180 million T cells. Whole-study results and caveats: A later analysis, which compared TCR beta chains of equal frequency, found the HLA-associated ones more clonally expanded.

Comment on this clone: Its cognate antigen is unknown.

Primers included in the PCR were 60 Vbeta and 13 Jbeta primers. Here immunoSEQ multiplex PCR was the method, and the copy in TCRdb shows in-frame clones only, minus some. The sample has 160,000 or so clones, 71% seen once. Trimming left V 3 bases short and J 5 bases short, with 10 bases between. CDR3 length: 13 residues. The germline gives CDR1 MNHEY, CDR2 SVGAGI. The sequence came from a woman under 40 in good health and CMV-seronegative. The rearrangement joins TRBV6-5 to TRBJ1-1, with D tentatively TRBD1 (5 bases). The sample consisted of PBMCs. This CDR3 is CASSYGGITEAFF. CDR3 coding DNA: TGTGCCAGCAGTTATGGGGGGATTACTGAAGCTTTCTTT.